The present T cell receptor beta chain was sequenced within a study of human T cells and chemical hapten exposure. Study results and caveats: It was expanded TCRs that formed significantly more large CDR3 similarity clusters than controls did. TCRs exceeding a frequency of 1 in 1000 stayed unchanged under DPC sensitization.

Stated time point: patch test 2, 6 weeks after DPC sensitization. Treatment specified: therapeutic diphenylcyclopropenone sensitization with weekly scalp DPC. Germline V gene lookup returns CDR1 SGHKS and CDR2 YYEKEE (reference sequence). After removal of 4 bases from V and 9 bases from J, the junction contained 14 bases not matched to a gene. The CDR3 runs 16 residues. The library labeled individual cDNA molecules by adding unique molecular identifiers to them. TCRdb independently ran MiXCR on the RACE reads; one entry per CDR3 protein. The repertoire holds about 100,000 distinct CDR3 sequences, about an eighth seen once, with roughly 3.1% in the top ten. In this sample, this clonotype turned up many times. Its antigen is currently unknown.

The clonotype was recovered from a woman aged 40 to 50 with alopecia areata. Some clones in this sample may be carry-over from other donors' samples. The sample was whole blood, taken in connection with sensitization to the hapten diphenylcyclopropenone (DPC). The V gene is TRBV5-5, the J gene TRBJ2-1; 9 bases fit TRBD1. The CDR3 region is CASSGLGQGSGGEQFF. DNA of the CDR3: TGTGCCAGCAGCGGGCTGGGACAGGGCTCTGGTGGTGAGCAGTTCTTC.